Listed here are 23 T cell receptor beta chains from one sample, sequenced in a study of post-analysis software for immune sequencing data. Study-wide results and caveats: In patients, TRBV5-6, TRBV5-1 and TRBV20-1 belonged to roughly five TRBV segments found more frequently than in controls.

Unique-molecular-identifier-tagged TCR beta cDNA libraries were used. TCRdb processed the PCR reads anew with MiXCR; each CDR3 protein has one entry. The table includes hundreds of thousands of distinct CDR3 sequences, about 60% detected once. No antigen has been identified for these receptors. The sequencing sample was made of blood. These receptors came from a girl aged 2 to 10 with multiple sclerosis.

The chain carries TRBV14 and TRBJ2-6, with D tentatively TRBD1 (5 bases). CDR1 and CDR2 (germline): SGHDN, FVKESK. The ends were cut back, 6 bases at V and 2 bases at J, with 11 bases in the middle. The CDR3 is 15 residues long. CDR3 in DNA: TGTGCCAGCAGAGGACAAGGGGCTGGGGCCAACGTCCTGACTTTC. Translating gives CASRGQGAGANVLTF.

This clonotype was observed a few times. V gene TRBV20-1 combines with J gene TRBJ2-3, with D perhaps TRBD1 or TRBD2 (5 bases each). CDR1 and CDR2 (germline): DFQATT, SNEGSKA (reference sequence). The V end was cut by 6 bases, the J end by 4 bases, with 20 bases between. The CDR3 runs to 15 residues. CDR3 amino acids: CSAVTRGASADTQYF. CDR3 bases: TGCAGTGCCGTGACCCGGGGCGCGAGCGCAGATACGCAGTATTTT.

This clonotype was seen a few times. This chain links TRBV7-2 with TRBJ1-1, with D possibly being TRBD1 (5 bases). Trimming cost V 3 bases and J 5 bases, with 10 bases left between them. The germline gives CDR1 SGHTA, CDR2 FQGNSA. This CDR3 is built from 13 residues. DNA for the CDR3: TGTGCCAGCAGCTTGGGGGGGGAGACTGAAGCTTTCTTT. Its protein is CASSLGGETEAFF.

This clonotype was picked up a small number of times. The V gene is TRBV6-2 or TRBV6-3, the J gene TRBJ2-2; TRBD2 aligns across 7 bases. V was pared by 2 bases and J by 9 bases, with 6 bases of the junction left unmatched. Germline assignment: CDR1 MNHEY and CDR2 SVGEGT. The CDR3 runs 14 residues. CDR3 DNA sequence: TGTGCCAGCAGTTACCGGGGGGTCCCCTGGGAGCTGTTTTTT. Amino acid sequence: CASSYRGVPWELFF.

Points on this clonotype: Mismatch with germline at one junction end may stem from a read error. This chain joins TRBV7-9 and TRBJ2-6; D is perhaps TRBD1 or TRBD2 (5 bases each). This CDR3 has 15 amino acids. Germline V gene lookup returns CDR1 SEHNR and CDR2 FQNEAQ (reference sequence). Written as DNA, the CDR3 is TGTGCCAGCAGCTTAGAGAGGGCTGGGGCCAACGCCCTGACTTTC. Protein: CASSLERAGANALTF. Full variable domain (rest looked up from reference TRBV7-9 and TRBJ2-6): DTGVSQNPRHKITKRGQNVTFRCDPISEHNRLYWYRQTLGQGPEFLTYFQNEAQLEKSRLLSDRFSAERPKGSFSTLEIQRTEQGDSAMYLCASSLERAGANALTFGAGSRLTVL.

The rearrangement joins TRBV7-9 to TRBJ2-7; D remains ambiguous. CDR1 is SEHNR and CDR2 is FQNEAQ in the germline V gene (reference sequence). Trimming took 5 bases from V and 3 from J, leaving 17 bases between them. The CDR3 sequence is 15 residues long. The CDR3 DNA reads TGTGCCAGCAGCCCCCCGCAGGCTGGCAACTACGAGCAGTACTTC. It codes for CASSPPQAGNYEQYF.

CDR3: CSAPSSGGYNEQFF. The DNA for the CDR3 is TGCAGTGCTCCTTCTAGCGGGGGGTACAATGAGCAGTTCTTC. The gene calls are TRBV20-1 and TRBJ2-1; TRBD2 matches 11 bases. The CDR3 contains 14 residues. V lost 5 bases, J lost 4 bases, and 4 bases stayed unmatched. Per germline, CDR1 DFQATT and CDR2 SNEGSKA (reference sequence).

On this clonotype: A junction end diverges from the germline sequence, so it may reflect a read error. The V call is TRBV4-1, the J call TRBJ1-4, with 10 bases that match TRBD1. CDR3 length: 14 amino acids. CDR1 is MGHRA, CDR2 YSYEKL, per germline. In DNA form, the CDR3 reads TGCGCCAGCAGCCCGGGACAGGGGAGGGAAAAACGGTTTTTT. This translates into CASSPGQGREKRFF.

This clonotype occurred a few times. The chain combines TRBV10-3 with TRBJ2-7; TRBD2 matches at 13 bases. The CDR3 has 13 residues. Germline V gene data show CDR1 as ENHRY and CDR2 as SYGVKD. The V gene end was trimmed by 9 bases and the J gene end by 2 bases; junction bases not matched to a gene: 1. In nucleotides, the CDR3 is TGTGCCATTACTAGCGGGAGGGCCTACGAGCAGTACTTC. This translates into CAITSGRAYEQYF.

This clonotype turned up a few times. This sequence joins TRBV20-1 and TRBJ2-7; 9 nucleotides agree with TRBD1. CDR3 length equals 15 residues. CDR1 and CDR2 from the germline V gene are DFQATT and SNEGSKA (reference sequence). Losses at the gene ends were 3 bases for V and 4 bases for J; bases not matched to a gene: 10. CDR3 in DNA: TGCAGTGCTAGGAACCCACAGGGGGCTGGGTACGAGCAGTACTTC. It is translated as CSARNPQGAGYEQYF.

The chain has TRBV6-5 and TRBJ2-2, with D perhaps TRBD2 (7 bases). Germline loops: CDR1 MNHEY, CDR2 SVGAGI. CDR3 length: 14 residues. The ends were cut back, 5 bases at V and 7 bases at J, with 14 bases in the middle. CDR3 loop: CASSQRDIGGELFF. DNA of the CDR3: TGTGCCAGCAGTCAGCGGGACATCGGCGGGGAGCTGTTTTTT.

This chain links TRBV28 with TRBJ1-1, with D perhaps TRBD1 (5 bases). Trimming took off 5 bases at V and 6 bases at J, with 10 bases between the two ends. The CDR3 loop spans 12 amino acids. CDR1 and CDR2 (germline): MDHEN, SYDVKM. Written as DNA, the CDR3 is TGTGCCAGCAGTGCCAGGGCCTCTGAAGCTTTCTTT. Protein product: CASSARASEAFF. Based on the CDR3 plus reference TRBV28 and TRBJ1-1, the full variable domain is DVKVTQSSRYLVKRTGEKVFLECVQDMDHENMFWYRQDPGLGLRLIYFSYDVKMKEKGDIPEGYSVSREKKERFSLILESASTNQTSMYLCASSARASEAFFGQGTRLTVV.

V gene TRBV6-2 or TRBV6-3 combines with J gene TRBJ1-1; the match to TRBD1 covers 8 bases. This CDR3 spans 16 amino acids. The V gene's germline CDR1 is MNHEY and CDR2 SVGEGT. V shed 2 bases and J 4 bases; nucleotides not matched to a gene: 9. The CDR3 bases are TGTGCCAGCAGTTACCCGACAGGGGTGGTGAGCACTGAAGCTTTCTTT. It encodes CASSYPTGVVSTEAFF.

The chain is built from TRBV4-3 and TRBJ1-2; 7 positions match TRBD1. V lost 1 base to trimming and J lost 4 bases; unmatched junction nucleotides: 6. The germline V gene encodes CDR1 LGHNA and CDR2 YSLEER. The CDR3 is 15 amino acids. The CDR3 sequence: CASSQGIGTAYGYTF. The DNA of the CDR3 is TGCGCCAGCAGCCAAGGAATTGGGACAGCCTATGGCTACACCTTC.

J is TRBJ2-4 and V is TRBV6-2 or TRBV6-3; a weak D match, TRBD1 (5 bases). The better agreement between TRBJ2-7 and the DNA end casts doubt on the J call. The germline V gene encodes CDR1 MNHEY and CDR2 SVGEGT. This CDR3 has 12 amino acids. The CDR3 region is CASRGVLYEQYF. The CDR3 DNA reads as TGTGCCAGCAGAGGGGTCTTATACGAGCAGTACTTC.

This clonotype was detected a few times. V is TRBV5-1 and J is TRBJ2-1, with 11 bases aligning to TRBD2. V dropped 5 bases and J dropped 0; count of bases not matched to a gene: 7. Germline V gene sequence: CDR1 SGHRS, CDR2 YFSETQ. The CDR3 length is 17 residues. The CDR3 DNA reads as TGCGCCAGCAGGGGAACTAGCGGGAGTAGCTCCTACAATGAGCAGTTCTTC. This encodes CASRGTSGSSSYNEQFF.

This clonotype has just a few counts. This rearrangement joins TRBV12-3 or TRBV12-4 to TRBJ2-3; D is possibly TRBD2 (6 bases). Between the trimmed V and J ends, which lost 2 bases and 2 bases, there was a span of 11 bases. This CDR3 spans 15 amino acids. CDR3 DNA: TGTGCCAGCAGTTTAACCGTGCGGGACACAGATACGCAGTATTTT. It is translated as CASSLTVRDTDTQYF.

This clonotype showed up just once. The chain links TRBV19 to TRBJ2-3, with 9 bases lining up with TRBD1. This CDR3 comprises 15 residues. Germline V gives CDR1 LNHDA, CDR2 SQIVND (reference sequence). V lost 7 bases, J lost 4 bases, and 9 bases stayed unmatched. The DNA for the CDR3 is TGTGCCAGTACTGCGGGACAGGGAACGGCAGATACGCAGTATTTT. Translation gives CASTAGQGTADTQYF.

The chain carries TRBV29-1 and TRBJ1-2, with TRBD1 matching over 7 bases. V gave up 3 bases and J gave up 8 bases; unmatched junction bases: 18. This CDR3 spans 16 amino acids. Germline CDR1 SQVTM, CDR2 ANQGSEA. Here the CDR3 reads CSVEVDWGTASEGYTF. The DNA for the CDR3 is TGCAGCGTTGAGGTGGACTGGGGGACAGCGAGTGAGGGCTACACCTTC.

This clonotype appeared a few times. The CDR3 here is CSARRGRLNTEAFF. The DNA for the CDR3 is TGCAGTGCTAGACGTGGACGGTTGAACACTGAAGCTTTCTTT. This chain links TRBV20-1 with TRBJ1-1; D gene ambiguous. Per the germline V gene, CDR1 is DFQATT and CDR2 is SNEGSKA (reference sequence). V was pared by 2 bases and J by 0 bases, with 10 bases between. CDR3 length: 14 residues.

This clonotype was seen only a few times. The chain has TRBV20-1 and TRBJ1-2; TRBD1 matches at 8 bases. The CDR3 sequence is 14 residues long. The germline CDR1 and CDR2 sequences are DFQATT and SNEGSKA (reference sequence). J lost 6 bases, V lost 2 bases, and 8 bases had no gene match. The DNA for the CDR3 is TGCAGTGCTAGAAACCTTGGACAGGGAGATGGCTACACCTTC. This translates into CSARNLGQGDGYTF.

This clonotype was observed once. The CDR3 region is CASSLESGFGYTF. DNA for the CDR3: TGTGCCAGCAGCTTGGAATCTGGGTTTGGCTACACCTTC. The J gene is TRBJ1-2, the V gene TRBV5-8, with D unresolved. CDR3 length: 13 residues. V dropped 0 bases and J dropped 7 bases, with 10 bases sitting between them. The germline V gene encodes CDR1 SGHTS and CDR2 YDEGEE.

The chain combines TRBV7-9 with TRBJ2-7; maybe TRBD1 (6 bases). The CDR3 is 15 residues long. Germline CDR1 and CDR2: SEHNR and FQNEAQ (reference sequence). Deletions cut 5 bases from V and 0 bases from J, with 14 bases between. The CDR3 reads CASSGGWGHSYEQYF. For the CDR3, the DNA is TGTGCCAGCAGCGGAGGTTGGGGGCACTCCTACGAGCAGTACTTC.